A selection of T cell receptor beta chains follows, all from one sample in a study of T cell changes during pregnancy in multiple sclerosis. The protocol was immunoSEQ multiplex PCR, while the TCRdb copy is restricted to in-frame clones and leaves out a portion. The table includes over 60,000 clones, about nine tenths detected once. The sequencing used peripheral blood, collected in the third trimester of pregnancy. The receptors stem from a female donor in good health, enrolled as a control in a pregnancy study. The CDR3 runs from the conserved cysteine through the conserved F or W. D genes are given only for firm matches. Clone sizes are given selectively: once, few, many, or a class where the clone is expanded.

v_gene	d_gene	abundance	j_gene	CDR3aa	CDR3nt
TRBV27	TRBD2	-	TRBJ2-1	CASSTGGGRHYEQFF	TGTGCCAGCAGTACCGGGGGGGGCCGGCACTATGAGCAGTTCTTC
TRBV19	-	-	TRBJ1-5	CASSIERAGYQPQHF	TGTGCCAGTAGTATAGAGAGGGCCGGCTATCAGCCCCAGCATTTT
TRBV2	TRBD1	-	TRBJ1-5	CASRWGDSSNQPQHF	TGTGCCAGCAGGTGGGGGGACAGTAGCAATCAGCCCCAGCATTTT
TRBV12-5	-	-	TRBJ1-2	CASGFSLAGYTF	TGTGCTAGTGGTTTTTCCCTAGCTGGCTACACCTTC
TRBV10-1	TRBD1	-	TRBJ1-2	CASQQGADGYTF	TGCGCCAGCCAACAGGGGGCTGATGGCTACACCTTC
TRBV18	TRBD1	-	TRBJ2-1	CASSRQGNEQFF	TGTGCCAGCTCAAGACAGGGAAATGAGCAGTTCTTC
TRBV5-1	TRBD1	-	TRBJ2-1	CASSSQQGSPYNEQFF	TGCGCCAGCAGCTCGCAACAGGGGAGCCCCTACAATGAGCAGTTCTTC
TRBV18	-	once	TRBJ1-4	CASSIGSTNEKLFF	TGTGCCAGCTCAATAGGGAGCACTAATGAAAAACTGTTTTTT
TRBV5-1	TRBD1	-	TRBJ1-2	CASSLATTGTGGRGTF	TGCGCCAGCAGCTTGGCGACCACCGGGACAGGGGGTCGCGGCACCTTC
TRBV4-1	TRBD1	-	TRBJ2-7	CASSGRTGEAYEQYF	TGCGCCAGCAGCGGGCGGACAGGGGAGGCCTACGAGCAGTACTTC
TRBV6-5	-	-	TRBJ1-2	CASTISGDPYGYTF	TGTGCCAGCACCATCTCAGGGGATCCCTATGGCTACACCTTC
TRBV10-3	TRBD1	-	TRBJ1-1	CAISGDQTGAYTEAFF	TGTGCCATCAGTGGGGACCAGACAGGGGCCTACACTGAAGCTTTCTTT
TRBV5-6	-	-	TRBJ1-4	CASSLVQGGEKLFF	TGTGCCAGCAGCTTGGTCCAGGGCGGCGAAAAACTGTTTTTT
TRBV6-5	TRBD1	-	TRBJ1-2	CASSTGAVYGYTF	TGTGCCAGCAGTACAGGGGCCGTCTATGGCTACACCTTC
TRBV7-9	TRBD1	-	TRBJ2-1	CASSLSRQGYNEQFF	TGTGCCAGCAGCTTATCGAGACAGGGTTACAATGAGCAGTTCTTC
TRBV21-1	-	-	TRBJ1-2	CASSSGQINYGYTF	TGTGCCAGCAGCTCCGGACAGATTAACTATGGCTACACCTTC
TRBV27	TRBD2	-	TRBJ2-2	CASRPLAGGERTGELFF	TGTGCCAGCAGACCCCTAGCGGGAGGGGAAAGGACCGGGGAGCTGTTTTTT
TRBV19	-	-	TRBJ2-3	CASSIGLASDTQYF	TGTGCCAGTAGTATAGGGCTAGCGTCAGATACGCAGTATTTT
TRBV7-2	TRBD1	once	TRBJ2-7	CASSKDRAKLASEQYF	TGTGCCAGCAGCAAGGACAGGGCGAAATTGGCGAGCGAGCAGTACTTC
TRBV4-1	TRBD1	-	TRBJ2-3	CASSRQGVPSTDTQYF	TGCGCCAGCAGCCGACAGGGGGTCCCTAGCACAGATACGCAGTATTTT
TRBV5-1	-	-	TRBJ1-2	CASSPSQGIDYGYTF	TGCGCCAGCAGCCCGAGTCAGGGTATTGACTATGGCTACACCTTC
TRBV18	-	-	TRBJ1-3	CASSPTGFDGNTIYF	TGTGCCAGCTCACCAACCGGGTTTGACGGAAACACCATATATTTT
TRBV23-1	-	once	TRBJ1-4	CASSQSKEALNEKLFF	TGCGCCAGCAGTCAATCAAAAGAGGCATTAAATGAAAAACTGTTTTTT
TRBV2	-	-	TRBJ1-5	CASSRQSTGNQPQHF	TGTGCCAGCAGCAGACAGTCAACGGGCAATCAGCCCCAGCATTTT
TRBV7-2	-	-	TRBJ2-5	CASSLPVGGRETQYF	TGTGCCAGCAGCTTACCAGTGGGGGGACGAGAGACCCAGTACTTC
TRBV5-6	-	-	TRBJ2-1	CASSPPAGAWSEQFF	TGTGCCAGCAGCCCCCCGGCGGGGGCTTGGAGTGAGCAGTTCTTC
TRBV7-2	TRBD2	-	TRBJ2-3	CASSLGYLRTRGDTQYF	TGTGCCAGCAGCTTAGGCTACCTCCGGACTAGGGGAGATACGCAGTATTTT
TRBV11-3	-	-	TRBJ2-7	CASSQGAASSYEQYF	TGTGCCAGCAGCCAAGGGGCTGCGAGCTCCTACGAGCAGTACTTC